This TCR beta chain was sequenced for a study of blood T cell repertoires in COVID-19. Study-wide context: Recovery meant two consecutive negative NP/OP PCR tests, professional clearance, or resolved symptoms. T cells, B-cell-depleted T cells, or PBMCs provided the cDNA or gDNA that served as material.

This clone has only a few counts. The identical CDR3 is also encoded by other nucleotide sequences in the sample. In the source study's methods: Amplification from reference gene primers served as the basis for estimated nucleated cell counts. Sequencing used immunoSEQ multiplex PCR; TCRdb keeps in-frame clones, though not all of them. V and J calls and clone size are those listed in that table; D and trimming were worked out from the DNA. The sample lists 150,000 to 200,000 clones; about 85% were seen once. Participants' own reports of clinical history determined their cohort assignment. The material sequenced was PBMCs or T cells enriched from blood (not recorded which). The sequence derives from a woman between 35 and 50 years old in a cohort exposed to, infected with or recovered from COVID-19 (not recorded which).

CDR3 DNA sequence: TGCAGCGTTGAAGATGGCAACACTGAAGCTTTCTTT. It is translated as CSVEDGNTEAFF. The chain recombines TRBV29-1 with TRBJ1-1; D is unclear. Germline V CDR1 and CDR2: SQVTM, ANQGSEA. Trimming stripped 0 bases from V and 2 bases from J, with 4 bases between. This CDR3 is built from 12 residues.